The next 13 T cell receptor beta chains were all read from a single sample in a study of T cells after yellow fever vaccination. TCRdb re-analysed the 5' RACE reads in MiXCR, keeping a single row per CDR3 protein. Here the sample spans about 400,000 distinct CDR3 sequences, 11% being singletons. The sequencing here drew on PBMCs, taken on the day of the first yellow fever vaccination. The receptors shown here come from a man between 18 and 35 years old who received the YFV17D yellow fever vaccine.

This clonotype was seen only a few times. The V call is TRBV4-1, the J call TRBJ2-2, with TRBD2 matching over 13 bases. The CDR3 loop spans 18 amino acids. Germline V gives CDR1 MGHRA, CDR2 YSYEKL. Trimming at V came to 2 bases and at J to 5 bases, leaving 8 bases not matched to a gene. CDR3 bases: TGCGCCAGCAGCCAACCTGATGGGGGACTAGCGGGGACCGGGGAGCTGTTTTTT. Amino acid sequence: CASSQPDGGLAGTGELFF.

This clonotype was observed a few times. The CDR3 DNA is TGTGCCAGCTCACCATGGCAGGGCGATCCGGAGACCCAGTACTTC. Its protein is CASSPWQGDPETQYF. The J gene is TRBJ2-5, the V gene TRBV18, with D possibly being TRBD1 (5 bases). V was cut by 2 bases and J by 5 bases, with 15 bases left in between. The CDR3 length is 15 residues. Germline V gives CDR1 KGHSH, CDR2 LQKENI.

The CDR3 sequence: CASSERGQLFF. As DNA, the CDR3 is TGTGCCAGCAGTGAGCGGGGACAACTGTTTTTT. V usage is TRBV2 and J usage is TRBJ1-4; perhaps TRBD1 as D (5 bases). The V gene's germline CDR1 is SNHLY and CDR2 FYNNEI. This CDR3 contains 11 residues. The V and J ends lost 3 bases and 12 bases respectively, with 8 bases between them.

There are a few counts of this clonotype. The rearrangement uses TRBV5-4 and TRBJ2-5, with 10 bases aligning to TRBD1. CDR3 length: 16 amino acids. Germline V CDR1 and CDR2: SGHNT, YYREEE (reference sequence). V was pared by 2 bases and J by 2 bases, with 6 bases of the junction left unmatched. Here the CDR3 DNA reads TGTGCCAGCAGCTTTTCTGGACAGGGGGGGCAAGAGACCCAGTACTTC. This codes for CASSFSGQGGQETQYF.

This clonotype was found a few times. The V call is TRBV5-1, the J call TRBJ2-3; tentatively, D is TRBD2 (7 bases). The CDR3 has 15 amino acids. The V gene lost 5 bases and the J gene lost 2 bases, with 15 bases spanning the gap. CDR1 SGHRS and CDR2 YFSETQ come from the germline V gene. CDR3 DNA: TGCGCCAGCAGGGGGGCGGGGGCCTTCACAGATACGCAGTATTTT. Amino acids: CASRGAGAFTDTQYF.

In its sample, this clonotype was seen a few times. At one of its ends the junction is not consistent with the germline gene, which may arise from a read error. V gene TRBV7-9 combines with J gene TRBJ2-4; 9 bases fit TRBD1. CDR1 is SEHNR, CDR2 FQNEAQ, per germline (reference sequence). The CDR3 runs 12 residues. The CDR3 DNA is TGTGCCAGCAGCTCCTGGACAGGGGATTCGATCTTC. Protein sequence: CASSSWTGDSIF.

This clonotype was found a few times. The rearrangement joins TRBV6-2 or TRBV6-3 to TRBJ2-3, with D possibly TRBD1 on 6 matching bases. The CDR3 length is 14 residues. From germline, CDR1 is MNHEY and CDR2 SVGEGT. V shed 2 bases and J shed 8 bases, with 14 bases lying between them. The CDR3 DNA reads TGTGCCAGCAGTTACCCAGGGGCCCGTAGTACGCAGTATTTT. Residues: CASSYPGARSTQYF.

This clonotype was picked up a small number of times. The V call is TRBV15, the J call TRBJ2-3; 11 nucleotides align to TRBD2. V trimming: 1 base; J trimming: 2 bases; junction bases outside the gene matches: 5. The CDR3 covers 17 residues. The germline V gene has CDR1 LNHNV and CDR2 YYDKDF (reference sequence). The CDR3 DNA is TGTGCCACCAGCAGAGGACCGGGACTAGCGGCCACAGATACGCAGTATTTT. It yields the protein CATSRGPGLAATDTQYF.

This clonotype was counted ten times or more. This chain connects TRBV28 to TRBJ2-7, with TRBD1 matching 8 bases. Per the germline V gene, CDR1 is MDHEN and CDR2 is SYDVKM. J lost 3 bases, V lost 5 bases, and 12 bases had no gene match. The CDR3 has 16 residues. The CDR3 DNA reads as TGTGCCAGCAGTCCGCAGGACAGGGTCCCCCTCTACGAGCAGTACTTC. As protein: CASSPQDRVPLYEQYF.

This rearrangement joins TRBV7-2 to TRBJ2-1, with TRBD2 matching over 7 bases. Germline loops: CDR1 SGHTA, CDR2 FQGNSA. Trimming at V came to 5 bases and at J to 7 bases, leaving 11 bases not matched to a gene. The CDR3 runs 15 residues. In DNA, the CDR3 is TGTGCCAGCAGCCCCTCGGGACTATATGTTAATGAGCAGTTCTTC. This encodes CASSPSGLYVNEQFF.

The V gene is TRBV5-6, the J gene TRBJ2-7, with a possible D match to TRBD2 (5 bases). This CDR3 has 14 residues. Germline assignment: CDR1 SGHDT and CDR2 YYEEEE. V lost 1 base and J 3 bases, leaving 11 bases between the germline ends. CDR3 sequence reads: CASSLNPGDYEQYV. The CDR3 DNA is TGTGCCAGCAGCTTGAACCCCGGGGACTACGAGCAGTACGTC.

This clonotype was seen more than once but under ten times. The chain is built from TRBV5-1 and TRBJ2-3, with D perhaps TRBD1 (7 bases). Trimming removed 5 bases from V and 0 bases from J, with 16 bases in between. This CDR3 has 16 amino acids. Germline CDR1 and CDR2: SGHRS and YFSETQ. The CDR3 DNA sequence: TGCGCCAGCAGTCTTCAGGGGGGCGTTAGCACAGATACGCAGTATTTT. This sequence encodes CASSLQGGVSTDTQYF.

This clonotype was seen a few times. The gene calls are TRBV7-9 and TRBJ2-3; tentatively, D is TRBD2 (6 bases). This CDR3 is 15 amino acids long. CDR1 SEHNR and CDR2 FQNEAQ come from the germline V gene (reference sequence). V was cut by 1 base and J by 6 bases, with 14 bases left in between. The CDR3 is CASSLGNAGLDTQYF. Here the CDR3 DNA reads TGTGCCAGCAGCTTAGGTAACGCGGGGCTCGATACGCAGTATTTT.